These 27 T cell receptor beta chains share one sample of origin, sequenced in a study of T cells in women clearing cervical HPV infection. The method was immunoSEQ multiplex PCR; TCRdb's version includes in-frame clones alone and lacks a portion of them. This sample contains about 37,000 clones. Sequencing was carried out using blood buffy coat. Receptors were obtained from a woman between 18 and 69 years old with a cervical HPV16 infection that either progressed to CIN3+ or cleared (not recorded which).

In regard to this clone: The DNA ends 3 residues before the CDR3 does, and the rest of the CDR3 is filled in from the germline J gene. This chain connects TRBV14 to TRBJ1-2; 11 positions match TRBD1. The CDR3 covers 16 residues. Trimming removed 3 bases from V and 7 bases from J; junction bases left unmatched: 10. Germline CDR1 SGHDN, CDR2 FVKESK. The CDR3: CASSQAWTGGASGYTF. CDR3 DNA, as far as it was read: TGTGCCAGCAGCCAGGCTTGGACAGGGGGCGCGTCTGGC.

The CDR3 bases that were read are TGCAGTGCTTATGGACAGGGGGCAAGCAATGAG. This codes for CSAYGQGASNE. In full, the CDR3 reads CSAYGQGASNEQFF. J is TRBJ2-1 and V is TRBV20-1; 11 bases are shared with TRBD1. The read terminates 3 residues ahead of where the CDR3 ends, so the germline J gene completes it. This CDR3 is built from 14 residues. CDR1 is DFQATT, CDR2 SNEGSKA, per germline (reference sequence). V lost 5 bases to trimming and J lost 6 bases; unmatched junction nucleotides: 6.

Note on this clone: The sequence runs out 3 residues before the end of the CDR3; the remainder is reconstructed from the germline J gene. The chain links TRBV10-3 to TRBJ2-1; the match to TRBD2 covers 14 bases. The CDR3 has 19 residues. The J segment lost 0 bases and the V segment lost 5 bases, leaving 9 bases of the junction unmatched. From germline, CDR1 is ENHRY and CDR2 SYGVKD. CDR3 DNA (partial): TGTGCCATCAGTAACGCCGGGACTAGCGGGGGTAGCTCCTACAATGAG. It yields the protein CAISNAGTSGGSSYNE. The CDR3 in full is CAISNAGTSGGSSYNEQFF.

Regarding this clone: The sequence runs out 3 residues before the end of the CDR3; the remainder is reconstructed from the germline J gene. This rearrangement joins TRBV6-2 or TRBV6-3 to TRBJ1-2; D remains ambiguous. Germline V lookup: CDR1 MNHEY, CDR2 SVGEGT. This CDR3 spans 16 amino acids. The CDR3 DNA, read in part, is TGTGCCAGCACCCAACTCGGACTAGCGGGATACAATGAC. Translated: CASTQLGLAGYND. The full CDR3 protein reads CASTQLGLAGYNDYTF.

For this clone: The read gets to within 3 residues of the CDR3 end, and the germline J gene fills in the rest. The V and J genes are TRBV7-2 and TRBJ2-5; 10 bases agree with TRBD2. Germline V gives CDR1 SGHTA, CDR2 FQGNSA. V lost 2 bases to trimming and J lost 5 bases; unmatched junction nucleotides: 5. The CDR3 is 15 amino acids. CDR3 DNA, as far as it was read: TGTGCCAGCAGCTTATTGGGACTAGCGTTGGAGACC. Translation gives CASSLLGLALET. The complete CDR3 sequence is CASSLLGLALETQYF.

To note about this clone: From the germline J gene comes the end of the CDR3, since the read stops 3 residues before it. This chain connects TRBV5-1 to TRBJ2-5; D is perhaps TRBD1 (6 bases). The CDR3 loop spans 13 amino acids. Germline-derived CDR1 and CDR2 are SGHRS and YFSETQ. V lost 4 bases to trimming and J lost 1 base, with 8 bases between them. The CDR3 reads CASSQQGQETQYF. The covered CDR3 bases are TGCGCCAGCAGCCAACAGGGCCAAGAGACC.

As for this clone: The CDR3 end is not reached by the read, which stops 3 residues before it; the germline J gene fills it in. Other nucleotide sequences in the sample specify the same CDR3. The chain carries TRBV30 and TRBJ1-3; D is ambiguous. The CDR3 runs to 16 residues. CDR1 and CDR2 from the germline V gene are GTSNPN and SVGIG (reference sequence). V was trimmed by 8 bases and J by 1 base, leaving 21 bases between them. CDR3 residues: CAGAPVGVGSGNTIYF. The sequenced part of the CDR3 DNA is TGTGCCGGCGCCCCGGTCGGGGTTGGTTCTGGAAACACC. Combining the CDR3 with reference TRBV30 and TRBJ1-3 gives the whole variable domain SQTIHQWPATLVQPVGSPLSLECTVEGTSNPNLYWYRQAAGRGLQLLFYSVGIGQISSEVPQNLSASRPQDRQFILSSKKLLLSDSGFYLCAGAPVGVGSGNTIYFGEGSWLTVV.

For this clone: The read terminates 3 residues before the CDR3 end, so the remaining end is supplied by the germline J gene. The rearrangement uses TRBV2 and TRBJ1-3; D is ambiguous. V was pared by 7 bases and J by 0 bases, with 7 bases between. Germline V gene data show CDR1 as SNHLY and CDR2 as FYNNEI. This CDR3 is built from 13 residues. The CDR3 sequence: CASILNSGNTIYF. Partial CDR3 DNA: TGTGCCAGCATACTGAACTCTGGAAACACC.

To note about this clone: The read comes to an end 3 residues before the CDR3 does, leaving the germline J gene to fill in the end. This chain uses TRBV5-4 with TRBJ2-3; a possible D gene is TRBD1 (5 bases). V shed 8 bases and J shed 4 bases, with 17 bases lying between them. The CDR3 contains 14 residues. Germline values: CDR1 SGHNT, CDR2 YYREEE (reference sequence). The CDR3 sequence is CASRAGISSDTQYF. CDR3 DNA, as far as it was read: TGTGCCAGTCGGGCAGGGATCTCTTCAGATACG.

This chain's CDR3 is CASSSGTEYEQYF. The DNA read from the CDR3 is TGCGCCAGCAGCAGCGGGACTGAATACGAG. This rearrangement joins TRBV5-1 to TRBJ2-7, with 7 bases identical to TRBD2. The read comes to an end 3 residues before the CDR3 does, leaving the germline J gene to fill in the end. The CDR3 loop spans 13 amino acids. CDR1 is SGHRS, CDR2 YFSETQ, per germline. V dropped 4 bases and J dropped 4; count of bases not matched to a gene: 5.

With respect to this clone: The DNA ends 3 residues before the CDR3 does, and the rest of the CDR3 is filled in from the germline J gene. V is TRBV7-2 and J is TRBJ1-6, with 8 positions matching TRBD1. After removal of 1 base from V and 10 bases from J, the junction contained 3 bases not matched to a gene. Germline-derived CDR1 and CDR2 are SGHTA and FQGNSA. The CDR3 is made up of 14 amino acids. The covered CDR3 bases are TGTGCCAGCAGCTTAGTGACAGGGGAATCACCC. It yields the protein CASSLVTGESP. The CDR3 in its entirety is CASSLVTGESPLHF.

For this clone: The CDR3 end lies 3 residues beyond the end of the read and is filled in from the germline J gene. The chain is built from TRBV19 and TRBJ2-3, with D tentatively TRBD2 (5 bases). Germline V CDR1 and CDR2: LNHDA, SQIVND (reference sequence). CDR3 length: 14 amino acids. CDR3 bases read: TGTGCCAGTAGTATAGACAGGACTCAAGAGACG. Amino acid sequence: CASSIDRTQET. The whole CDR3 protein is CASSIDRTQETQYF.

As for this clone: A junction end diverges from the germline sequence, so it may reflect a read error. The read finishes 3 residues shy of the CDR3 end, and the germline J gene is used to complete it. The chain couples TRBV20-1 to TRBJ1-1, with D unclear. The CDR3 consists of 12 residues. The germline V gene encodes CDR1 DFQATT and CDR2 SNEGSKA (reference sequence). Partial CDR3 DNA: TGCAGTGCGAGAGACGGGTACACTGAA. Protein: CSARDGYTE. The entire CDR3 protein reads CSARDGYTEAFF.

CDR3 protein: CSARDRLAGRNEQFF. The sequenced part of the CDR3 DNA is TGCAGTGCTAGAGATCGCCTAGCGGGACGCAATGAG. The genes are TRBV20-1 and TRBJ2-1, with 9 bases lining up with TRBD2. The CDR3 extends 3 residues past the end of the read, so its final part is completed from the germline J gene. V shed 0 bases, J shed 6 bases, and the junction held 6 bases outside the gene matches. The CDR3 spans 15 residues. Germline V gives CDR1 DFQATT, CDR2 SNEGSKA (reference sequence).

With regard to this clone: Read coverage stops 3 residues before the CDR3 terminus; the germline J gene supplies the remainder. The chain has TRBV5-1 and TRBJ1-1; D is unclear. The CDR3 loop spans 14 amino acids. V lost 4 bases and J 1 base, leaving 11 bases between the germline ends. Germline V gives CDR1 SGHRS, CDR2 YFSETQ. This chain's CDR3 is CASSLTGANTEAFF. The CDR3 DNA, read in part, is TGCGCCAGCAGCCTGACGGGTGCGAACACTGAA. Full variable domain (missing parts from reference TRBV5-1 and TRBJ1-1): KAGVTQTPRYLIKTRGQQVTLSCSPISGHRSVSWYQQTPGQGLQFLFEYFSETQRNKGNFPGRFSGRQFSNSRSEMNVSTLELGDSALYLCASSLTGANTEAFFGQGTRLTVV.

Comment on this clone: The read finishes 3 residues shy of the CDR3 end, and the germline J gene is used to complete it. This rearrangement joins TRBV13 to TRBJ2-2; 7 nucleotides match TRBD1. The CDR3 is 15 residues long. V gave up 5 bases and J gave up 1 base; unmatched junction bases: 4. The V gene's germline CDR1 is PRHDT and CDR2 FYEKMQ (reference sequence). The CDR3 region is CASSPYRGNTGELFF. Partial CDR3 DNA: TGTGCCAGCAGCCCATACAGGGGGAACACCGGGGAG.

As regards this clone: The read comes to an end 3 residues before the CDR3 does, leaving the germline J gene to fill in the end. This rearrangement joins TRBV20-1 to TRBJ2-5; 16 bases align to TRBD2. CDR1 and CDR2 (germline): DFQATT, SNEGSKA (reference sequence). The CDR3 has 19 amino acids. Trimming removed 0 bases from V and 5 bases from J; junction bases left unmatched: 12. CDR3 bases read: TGCAGTGCTAGAGAAGCCTTGGGACTAGCGGGGGGGCCGTCGGAGACC. Translation: CSAREALGLAGGPSET. The whole CDR3 is CSAREALGLAGGPSETQYF.

Note on this clone: Sequencing ends 3 residues short of the CDR3 end; the germline J gene provides the rest. V and J are TRBV6-2 or TRBV6-3 and TRBJ1-6, with a possible D match to TRBD1 (6 bases). Trimming pared 5 bases from V and 9 bases from J, leaving 14 bases between. This CDR3 contains 14 residues. Germline-derived CDR1 and CDR2 are MNHEY and SVGEGT. CDR3 DNA (partial): TGTGCCAGCAGTACGAACCTACAGGGTTCACCC. It yields the protein CASSTNLQGSP. The entire CDR3 protein is CASSTNLQGSPLHF.

Points on this clone: The CDR3 goes on 3 residues after the read ends, and that part is filled in from the germline J gene. V usage is TRBV5-1 and J usage is TRBJ2-7; D is unresolved. The V and J ends lost 2 bases and 0 bases respectively, with 9 bases between them. This CDR3 is 14 amino acids long. In germline, CDR1 is SGHRS, CDR2 YFSETQ. CDR3 protein: CASSFQSSSYEQYF. CDR3 DNA (partial): TGCGCCAGCAGCTTCCAGTCTAGCTCCTACGAG.

Notes on this clone: The read finishes 3 residues shy of the CDR3 end, and the germline J gene is used to complete it. This rearrangement joins TRBV20-1 to TRBJ1-6, with D unresolved. Trimming shortened V by 4 bases and J by 1 base, and 11 bases separated the two germline ends. CDR1 is DFQATT, CDR2 SNEGSKA, per germline (reference sequence). The CDR3 runs 15 residues. This chain's CDR3 is CSAIRVGSYNSPLHF. CDR3 DNA (partial): TGCAGTGCTATTCGTGTAGGGTCCTATAATTCACCC.

As concerns this clone: The read ends 3 residues shy of where the CDR3 ends; the end is completed using the germline J gene. The rearrangement joins TRBV18 to TRBJ1-2; D is unclear. Germline V lookup: CDR1 KGHSH, CDR2 LQKENI. The CDR3 spans 15 residues. Incomplete CDR3 DNA: TGTGCCAGCTCACGGACTAGCGGAGCCTACAATGAC. It translates to CASSRTSGAYND. The whole CDR3 protein reads CASSRTSGAYNDYTF.

A word on this clone: The read ends 3 residues shy of where the CDR3 ends; the end is completed using the germline J gene. This chain uses TRBV19 with TRBJ1-4, with D possibly matching TRBD1 (5 bases). The germline V gene encodes CDR1 LNHDA and CDR2 SQIVND (reference sequence). The CDR3 extends over 15 amino acids. This chain's CDR3 is CASSNNLFGANVLFF. The DNA read from the CDR3 is TGTGCCAGTAGTAACAACCTATTTGGGGCCAACGTA.

With regard to this clone: The CDR3 end falls 3 residues outside the read, so it is completed with the germline J gene. The V call is TRBV7-6, the J call TRBJ2-3; D uncertain. The germline V and J ends were trimmed by 3 bases and 8 bases, with 9 bases remaining between them. Germline V gene data show CDR1 as SGHVS and CDR2 as FNYEAQ. This CDR3 region has 12 residues. The sequenced part of the CDR3 DNA is TGTGCCAGCAGCTTTACTGGTGGTACG. Translating it yields CASSFTGGT. Given in full, the CDR3 is CASSFTGGTQYF.

The part of the CDR3 DNA that was read is TGCAGTGCTAGAGGACAGAGCTCTGGAAACACC. It yields the protein CSARGQSSGNT. The entire CDR3 reads CSARGQSSGNTIYF. The V call is TRBV20-1, the J call TRBJ1-3, with D tentatively TRBD1 (5 bases). The read terminates 3 residues ahead of where the CDR3 ends, so the germline J gene completes it. Trimming pared 1 base from V and 0 bases from J, leaving 7 bases between. CDR3 length: 14 amino acids. The germline V gene encodes CDR1 DFQATT and CDR2 SNEGSKA (reference sequence).

As for this clone: The read ends 3 residues shy of where the CDR3 ends; the end is completed using the germline J gene. The chain is built from TRBV7-9 and TRBJ2-3; 9 positions match TRBD1. The CDR3 spans 14 residues. Germline lookup yields CDR1 SEHNR and CDR2 FQNEAQ (reference sequence). The junction had 5 bases not matched to a gene; V was cut back by 5 bases and J by 5 bases. This CDR3 is CASSHGTGKDTQYF. CDR3 bases read: TGTGCCAGCAGCCATGGGACAGGGAAAGATACG. Drawing the rest from reference TRBV7-9 and TRBJ2-3, the complete variable domain is DTGVSQNPRHKITKRGQNVTFRCDPISEHNRLYWYRQTLGQGPEFLTYFQNEAQLEKSRLLSDRFSAERPKGSFSTLEIQRTEQGDSAMYLCASSHGTGKDTQYFGPGTRLTVL.

On this clone itself: The CDR3 extends 3 residues past the end of the read, so its final part is completed from the germline J gene. The gene calls are TRBV29-1 and TRBJ2-3, with 7 bases aligning to TRBD1. J gave up 4 bases and V 6 bases, and 4 bases lay outside the gene matches. The length of the CDR3 is 12 residues. The germline V gene has CDR1 SQVTM and CDR2 ANQGSEA. CDR3 region: CSVIQGADTQYF. The CDR3 bases that were read are TGCAGCGTAATCCAGGGGGCAGATACG.

A note on this clone: Sequencing ends 3 residues short of the CDR3 end; the germline J gene provides the rest. The genes are TRBV2 and TRBJ1-5; tentative D call: TRBD1 (5 bases). Deletions cut 2 bases from V and 3 bases from J, with 11 bases between. This CDR3 is built from 15 residues. In germline, CDR1 is SNHLY, CDR2 FYNNEI. CDR3 DNA (partial): TGTGCCAGCAGTGAATGGGGGGGAGCCAATCAGCCC. Its translation: CASSEWGGANQP. The full-length CDR3 reads as CASSEWGGANQPQHF.